Included here is one T cell receptor (beta chain) sequence, with context. This entry belongs to a study of cytomegalovirus exposure and HLA in healthy donors. In the study overall: Among the approximately 400 genotyped donors, 70% to 85% were placed in the Caucasian-associated ancestry cluster.

Primers for the PCR totalled 60 Vbeta and 13 Jbeta. Produced via immunoSEQ multiplex PCR; TCRdb's table is partial and in-frame only. This table has 95,000 to 150,000 clones, 15% appearing once. Germline V gene data show CDR1 as SGHNT and CDR2 as YENEEA. J was trimmed by 2 bases and V by 7 bases; bases with no gene match: 7. The CDR3 runs to 16 residues. The gene calls are TRBV11-3 and TRBJ2-3; TRBD1 agrees at 12 bases. Sequencing was performed on PBMCs. The TCR sequence derives from a woman between 18 and 29 years old in good health and CMV-seronegative. The CDR3 is CASNRDRGPSTDTQYF. As DNA, the CDR3 is TGTGCCAGCAACCGGGACAGGGGGCCGTCCACAGATACGCAGTATTTT.